Below are 29 T cell receptor beta chains sequenced from a single sample in a study of breast tumors, draining lymph nodes, adjacent tissues. TCRdb processed the multiplex PCR reads anew with MiXCR; each CDR3 protein has one entry. The sample includes under 70,000 distinct CDR3 sequences, around 43% of them seen just once. What was sequenced was breast tumor tissue. The receptors stem from a female donor with breast cancer. Some clones in this sample may be carry-over from other donors' samples.

V and J are TRBV20-1 and TRBJ2-1; D perhaps matches TRBD2 (6 bases). The CDR3 is made up of 13 amino acids. Germline CDR1 and CDR2: DFQATT and SNEGSKA (reference sequence). Trimming removed 3 bases from V and 12 bases from J, with 18 bases in between. The CDR3 coding sequence is TGCAGTGCTAGTTTGGACTATGCAGATACGCAGTTCTTC. Amino acid sequence: CSASLDYADTQFF.

The gene calls are TRBV24-1 and TRBJ2-3; 12 bases are shared with TRBD2. V was pared by 4 bases and J by 2 bases, with 6 bases of the junction left unmatched. CDR1 KGHDR and CDR2 SFDVKD come from the germline V gene. The CDR3 length is 17 residues. The CDR3 loop is CATSDIRTSGITDTQYF. DNA for the CDR3: TGTGCCACCAGTGACATTAGGACTAGCGGGATCACAGATACGCAGTATTTT.

This clonotype was observed many times. The V call is TRBV9, the J call TRBJ1-2, with unresolved D. The CDR3 has 16 amino acids. Germline V CDR1 and CDR2: SGDLS, YYNGEE. The V gene lost 4 bases and the J gene lost 5 bases, with 21 bases spanning the gap. CDR3 in DNA: TGTGCCAGCAGCCCCACCCCAGGACGGGGTCCGTATGGCTACACCTTC. It encodes CASSPTPGRGPYGYTF.

The chain uses TRBV5-1 and TRBJ2-7; tentative D call: TRBD1 (6 bases). Between the trimmed V and J ends, which lost 1 base and 0 bases, there was a span of 8 bases. Germline loops: CDR1 SGHRS, CDR2 YFSETQ. This CDR3 contains 14 residues. The CDR3 nucleotides are TGCGCCAGCAGCTTGACAGGGACCTCCTACGAGCAGTACTTC. The encoded protein is CASSLTGTSYEQYF.

This clonotype showed up just a few times. The genes are TRBV6-2 or TRBV6-3 and TRBJ2-3, with 13 positions matching TRBD2. This CDR3 region has 20 residues. With 7 bases clipped from V and 1 base from J, the junction kept 17 bases outside the gene matches. The germline V gene has CDR1 MNHEY and CDR2 SVGEGT. The chain's CDR3 is CASTPQPGLAGFTRTDTQYF. DNA for the CDR3: TGTGCCAGCACCCCACAGCCGGGACTAGCGGGGTTTACCCGCACAGATACGCAGTATTTT.

At least ten counts were recorded for this clonotype. J is TRBJ2-7 and V is TRBV18; D not certain. Per germline, CDR1 KGHSH and CDR2 LQKENI. The CDR3 consists of 14 residues. Deletions cut 2 bases from V and 4 bases from J, with 12 bases between. Here the CDR3 reads CASSPSLLDYEQYF. CDR3 bases: TGTGCCAGCTCACCAAGCCTTTTGGATTACGAGCAGTACTTC.

This clonotype was seen at least ten times. This chain uses TRBV2 with TRBJ1-2; 10 positions agree with TRBD1. J was trimmed by 6 bases and V by 6 bases; bases with no gene match: 7. From germline, CDR1 is SNHLY and CDR2 FYNNEI. The CDR3 contains 14 residues. The CDR3 is CASSLSGTGDGYTF. In DNA form, the CDR3 reads TGTGCCAGCAGCCTGTCAGGGACAGGGGATGGCTACACCTTC.

This clonotype was counted many times. The chain joins TRBV7-3 to TRBJ2-3; a possible D gene is TRBD2 (5 bases). The CDR3 consists of 14 residues. Trimming left V 5 bases short and J 6 bases short, with 15 bases between. Germline V CDR1 and CDR2: SGHTA, FQGTGA. The DNA of the CDR3 is TGTGCCAGCAGCCCCGGAGGTTTCGCTGATACGCAGTATTTT. Its protein product is CASSPGGFADTQYF.

As concerns this clonotype: Just one base apart from a much larger clone, this may be a read error. This chain uses TRBV7-2 with TRBJ1-1, with D unclear. Trimming shortened V by 2 bases and J by 7 bases, and 11 bases separated the two germline ends. The CDR3 is made up of 13 amino acids. Germline CDR1 SGHTA, CDR2 FQGNSA. The CDR3 nucleotides are TGTGCCAGCAGCTTACGGTCGTCTGGTGAAGCTTTCTTT. Residues: CASSLRSSGEAFF.

A word on this clonotype: The CDR3 does not end in the conserved phenylalanine or tryptophan, so this is likely a read error. The DNA is left out, because the CDR3 cannot be placed on it with certainty; the CDR3 is given as TCRdb lists it. The chain employs TRBV7-3 and TRBJ1-2; the D call of TRBD1 is as the table states it, not checked on the DNA. Germline CDR1 reads SGHTA; CDR2 reads FQGTGA. The CDR3 region is 14 residues in length, termini included. The CDR3 spells CASSLVEGDYGYAL.

This clonotype appeared many times. The chain uses TRBV20-1 and TRBJ1-5; D might be TRBD1 (6 bases). The CDR3 covers 17 residues. The germline gives CDR1 DFQATT, CDR2 SNEGSKA (reference sequence). V lost 0 bases to trimming and J lost 4 bases, with 19 bases between them. The CDR3 DNA reads as TGCAGTGCTAGAGACCTACAGGGAAGAGCCGAAAATCAGCCCCAGCATTTT. Translation gives CSARDLQGRAENQPQHF.

The table lists this clonotype with many counts. This chain links TRBV10-3 with TRBJ1-6; a weak D match, TRBD1 (6 bases). The V end lost 0 bases, the J end lost 9 bases, and 15 bases lay between the germline ends. This CDR3 spans 16 amino acids. Germline V gene data show CDR1 as ENHRY and CDR2 as SYGVKD. This CDR3 reads CAISESSGGQGSPLHF. The CDR3 region has the DNA TGTGCCATCAGTGAGTCGAGTGGGGGCCAGGGTTCACCCCTCCACTTT.

The J gene is TRBJ1-4, the V gene TRBV19; 8 nucleotides align to TRBD1. This CDR3 is 20 amino acids long. The germline V gene has CDR1 LNHDA and CDR2 SQIVND (reference sequence). V was clipped by 6 bases and J by 7 bases; unmatched bases: 25. The DNA for the CDR3 is TGTGCCAGTAGGTCTAGGAGGGACAGGAGCTCCACCAATAATATTGAAAAACTGTTTTTT. Protein: CASRSRRDRSSTNNIEKLFF.

This clonotype was detected many times. The CDR3 region has the DNA TGTGCCAGCAGTTACGGTACGGGACAAGAGACCCAGTACTTC. It translates to CASSYGTGQETQYF. The chain recombines TRBV6-5 with TRBJ2-5, with D tentatively TRBD2 (5 bases). CDR1 and CDR2 (germline): MNHEY, SVGAGI. V was trimmed by 2 bases and J by 2 bases, leaving 9 bases between them. The CDR3 has 14 residues.

The V call is TRBV7-9, the J call TRBJ1-1; the match to TRBD1 covers 7 bases. CDR3 length: 16 residues. Per germline, CDR1 SEHNR and CDR2 FQNEAQ (reference sequence). With V trimmed by 7 bases and J by 6 bases, 17 bases remained unmatched. CDR3: CASIPKTTGVVPEAFF. The CDR3 nucleotides are TGTGCCAGCATCCCAAAGACAACAGGGGTGGTGCCTGAAGCTTTCTTT.

This clonotype was found once. At one end the junction does not follow the germline gene, possibly because of a read error. V and J are TRBV2 and TRBJ2-7, with a possible D match to TRBD1 (5 bases). The CDR3 is 12 amino acids. Germline assignment: CDR1 SNHLY and CDR2 FYNNEI. CDR3 bases: TGTGCCAGCGGTGAAGGGGTCCACGAGCAGTACTTC. This gives the protein CASGEGVHEQYF. Full variable domain (outside the CDR3, taken from reference TRBV2 and TRBJ2-7): EPEVTQTPSHQVTQMGQEVILRCVPISNHLYFYWYRQILGQKVEFLVSFYNNEISEKSEIFDDQFSVERPDGSNFTLKIRSTKLEDSAMYFCASGEGVHEQYFGPGTRLTVT.

To note about this clonotype: The junction and the germline gene differ at one end; a read error may be behind it. The genes are TRBV7-6 and TRBJ2-2, with 10 bases aligning to TRBD2. CDR3 length equals 17 residues. Germline V gene lookup returns CDR1 SGHVS and CDR2 FNYEAQ. The CDR3 bases are TGTGCCAGCAGCCCCCATTTAGCGGGAGGATACACCGGGGGGCTGTTTTTT. Translated, it gives CASSPHLAGGYTGGLFF.

This clonotype was recorded at least ten times. V usage is TRBV12-3 or TRBV12-4 and J usage is TRBJ1-5, with D unresolved. The CDR3 is 12 residues long. V dropped 6 bases and J dropped 6 bases, with 9 bases sitting between them. DNA of the CDR3: TGTGCCAGCAGCGGGTTGGGTCAGCCCCAGCATTTT. Translation gives CASSGLGQPQHF.

The table lists this clonotype with a count of one. This sequence joins TRBV7-9 and TRBJ2-7; 7 bases align to TRBD1. CDR3 length equals 14 residues. Germline CDR1 is SEHNR and CDR2 is FQNEAQ (reference sequence). V gave up 5 bases and J gave up 0 bases; unmatched junction bases: 4. The CDR3 nucleotides read TGTGCCAGCAGCGAAAGGGACAGCTCCTACGAGCAGTACTTC. It encodes CASSERDSSYEQYF.

This clonotype was seen at least ten times. This chain connects TRBV5-5 to TRBJ2-5; 7 bases match TRBD2. Trimming at V came to 4 bases and at J to 1 base, leaving 7 bases not matched to a gene. The germline V gene encodes CDR1 SGHKS and CDR2 YYEKEE (reference sequence). The CDR3 is 15 residues long. CDR3 region: CASSATGGSQETQYF. CDR3 nucleotide sequence: TGTGCCAGCAGCGCCACCGGGGGGTCCCAAGAGACCCAGTACTTC.

This clonotype was observed many times. The V and J genes are TRBV28 and TRBJ2-7; a weak D match, TRBD1 (6 bases). V was pared by 6 bases and J by 2 bases, with 14 bases between. Germline V gene data show CDR1 as MDHEN and CDR2 as SYDVKM. The CDR3 runs to 14 residues. CDR3 sequence: CASREPGQPYEQYF. The DNA for the CDR3 is TGTGCCAGCAGGGAGCCGGGACAACCCTACGAGCAGTACTTC. The variable domain in full, with the rest retrieved from reference TRBV28 and TRBJ2-7, is DVKVTQSSRYLVKRTGEKVFLECVQDMDHENMFWYRQDPGLGLRLIYFSYDVKMKEKGDIPEGYSVSREKKERFSLILESASTNQTSMYLCASREPGQPYEQYFGPGTRLTVT.

V is TRBV7-9 and J is TRBJ1-2, with 11 positions matching TRBD1. The CDR3 totals 15 residues. Germline assignment: CDR1 SEHNR and CDR2 FQNEAQ (reference sequence). V shed 4 bases and J 4 bases; nucleotides not matched to a gene: 5. The CDR3 nucleotides read TGTGCCAGCAGCTGGGACAGGGGGTCCTTCTATGGCTACACCTTC. It encodes CASSWDRGSFYGYTF.

The table lists this clonotype with many counts. The rearrangement links TRBV7-3 to TRBJ2-7; D is tentatively TRBD1 or TRBD2 (5 bases each). CDR3 length: 13 amino acids. Germline V gives CDR1 SGHTA, CDR2 FQGTGA. V was cut by 5 bases and J by 5 bases, with 13 bases left in between. CDR3 sequence (DNA): TGTGCCAGCAGCGAACGGGACCCTCACGAGCAGTACTTC. Encoded protein: CASSERDPHEQYF.

This clonotype has ten or more counts. With a much larger clone just one base away, this may be a read error. The rearrangement links TRBV19 to TRBJ1-6; D unresolved. V was shortened by 3 bases and J by 7 bases, with 10 bases between the two germline ends. The germline V gene has CDR1 LNHDA and CDR2 SQIVND (reference sequence). The length of the CDR3 is 14 residues. The CDR3 is CASSIRGQNSPLHF. DNA for the CDR3: TGTGCCAGTAGTATTCGCGGCCAGAATTCACCCCTCCACTTT.

The gene calls are TRBV9 and TRBJ2-1; 7 bases map to TRBD2. The ends lost 4 bases at V and 6 bases at J; junction bases unmatched: 10. CDR1 is SGDLS and CDR2 is YYNGEE in the germline V gene. The CDR3 is 15 amino acids. This chain's CDR3 is CASSPPGTTGNEQFF. The CDR3 DNA is TGTGCCAGCAGCCCACCCGGGACTACAGGCAATGAGCAGTTCTTC. Looking up the rest from reference TRBV9 and TRBJ2-1 gives the full variable domain: DSGVTQTPKHLITATGQRVTLRCSPRSGDLSVYWYQQSLDQGLQFLIQYYNGEERAKGNILERFSAQQFPDLHSELNLSSLELGDSALYFCASSPPGTTGNEQFFGPGTRLTVL.

The chain links TRBV3-1 to TRBJ1-5; D remains unclear. The CDR3 totals 16 residues. In germline, CDR1 is LGHDT, CDR2 YNNKEL (reference sequence). Trimming pared 7 bases from V and 11 bases from J, leaving 27 bases between. CDR3 coding DNA: TGTGCCAGCACCCCGTTGACTAGCGAGGAGGAAGAGACCCAGCATTTT. Protein product: CASTPLTSEEEETQHF.

This clonotype was counted ten times or more. The J gene is TRBJ2-1, the V gene TRBV20-1; 8 bases are a match to TRBD2. From germline, CDR1 is DFQATT and CDR2 SNEGSKA (reference sequence). The CDR3 consists of 15 residues. Trimming took 0 bases from V and 7 from J; bases not matched to a gene: 8. The CDR3 loop reads CSARDFSGDPNEQFF. The CDR3 region has the DNA TGCAGTGCTAGAGATTTTAGCGGGGACCCGAATGAGCAGTTCTTC.

The chain has TRBV5-6 and TRBJ1-2, with TRBD1 matching over 8 bases. Germline V lookup: CDR1 SGHDT, CDR2 YYEEEE. After removal of 1 base from V and 8 bases from J, the junction contained 4 bases not matched to a gene. The CDR3 runs 13 residues. The CDR3 bases are TGTGCCAGCAGCTTGATGTCAGGGGGCGGCTACACCTTC. Protein sequence: CASSLMSGGGYTF. Full variable domain (missing parts from reference TRBV5-6 and TRBJ1-2): DAGVTQSPTHLIKTRGQQVTLRCSPKSGHDTVSWYQQALGQGPQFIFQYYEEEERQRGNFPDRFSGHQFPNYSSELNVNALLLGDSALYLCASSLMSGGGYTFGSGTRLTVV.

This chain uses TRBV11-1 with TRBJ1-4; 9 bases fit TRBD1. In germline, CDR1 is SGHAT, CDR2 FQDESV (reference sequence). J gave up 13 bases and V 5 bases, and 8 bases lay outside the gene matches. This CDR3 has 13 amino acids. The CDR3 DNA sequence: TGTGCCAGCAGCATGAGGACAGGGGTAGGACTGTTTTTT. Translating it yields CASSMRTGVGLFF.